This T cell receptor (beta chain) appears in the sequencing data of a study of cytomegalovirus exposure and HLA in healthy donors. Germline V CDR1 and CDR2: SGHNT, YENEEA. The CDR3 has 13 amino acids. V gave up 9 bases and J gave up 5 bases; unmatched junction bases: 7. The PCR had 60 Vbeta and 13 Jbeta primers. The method was immunoSEQ multiplex PCR; TCRdb's version includes in-frame clones alone and lacks a portion of them. This table holds about 160,000 clones, approximately 78% found once. This chain uses TRBV11-3 with TRBJ1-1, with TRBD1 matching 9 bases. This clonotype was obtained from a male donor in good health and CMV-seropositive. Sequenced input: PBMCs. The CDR3 loop is CASGTGTGTEAFF. CDR3 nucleotide sequence: TGTGCCAGTGGGACAGGGACGGGGACTGAAGCTTTCTTT.